In this sample, the clone carrying this T cell receptor beta chain turned up many times. The antigen is unknown. Looked up from germline, CDR1 is SGHVS and CDR2 is FQNEAQ. The CDR3 loop spans 17 amino acids. The V gene lost 5 bases and the J gene lost 4 bases, with 24 bases spanning the gap. The TCR beta profiling, which covered VDJ combination and CDR3 sequence, was carried out using genomic DNA as the template. MiXCR, run by TCRdb on the reads, gives a single entry per CDR3 protein. The sample includes 150,000 to 200,000 distinct CDR3 sequences, around 65% of them seen just once. This entry comes from a study of CD8+CD57+ T cells in acquired aplastic anemia. Background on the study: Quantities of DNA derived from sorted CD4+ and CD8+ cells averaged 3.2 ug.

General study findings and limits: Both patients and controls carried the same twenty-nine CD8+ CDR3 sequences. Researchers reported that CD8+ Simpson's diversity was not significantly different in patients versus controls.

The chain employs TRBV7-8 and TRBJ2-7, with D possibly TRBD2 on 5 matching bases. Input material: sorted CD4+, CD8+, or CD8+CD57+ T cells (not recorded which) from PBMCs. The sequence derives from a human donor with severe aplastic anemia or a healthy control (not recorded which). The DNA of the CDR3 is TGTGCCAGCAGCCCTGGGTCCGGCGTGGGCCCGGGATACGAGCAGTACTTC. Its translation: CASSPGSGVGPGYEQYF. The full variable domain, in which reference TRBV7-8 and TRBJ2-7 provide the parts outside the CDR3, is GAGVSQSPRYKVAKRGQDVALRCDPISGHVSLFWYQQALGQGPEFLTYFQNEAQLDKSGLPSDRFFAERPEGSVSTLKIQRTQQEDSAVYLCASSPGSGVGPGYEQYFGPGTRLTVT.